This is a list of T cell receptor beta chains from one sample in a study of CD8+CD57+ T cells in acquired aplastic anemia. In TCRdb, the reads were re-called with MiXCR into one record per CDR3 protein. In the table there are fewer than 250,000 distinct CDR3 sequences, around half of which are singletons. Input material: sorted CD4+, CD8+, or CD8+CD57+ T cells (not recorded which) from PBMCs. These receptors originate from a human donor with aplastic anemia. The CDR3 runs from the conserved cysteine through the conserved F or W. D genes are given only for firm matches. Size tells how often a clone was seen (once, few, many) or the class of an expanded clone, and some rows leave it out.

d_gene: NA; abundance: NA; j_gene: TRBJ2-5; v_gene: TRBV9; CDR3aa: CASSARGQGRTQYF; CDR3nt: TGTGCCAGCAGCGCCCGGGGGCAGGGGAGGACCCAGTACTTC
d_gene: TRBD1; abundance: NA; j_gene: TRBJ2-5; v_gene: TRBV24-1; CDR3aa: CATSDLDRDRETQYF; CDR3nt: TGTGCCACCAGTGATTTGGACAGGGATAGGGAGACCCAGTACTTC
d_gene: NA; abundance: NA; j_gene: TRBJ1-5; v_gene: TRBV9; CDR3aa: CASSASVSSQPQLF; CDR3nt: TGTGCCAGCAGTGCGTCAGTGAGCAGTCAGCCCCAGCTTTTT
d_gene: NA; abundance: NA; j_gene: TRBJ2-5; v_gene: TRBV29-1; CDR3aa: CSAPLQGLETQYF; CDR3nt: TGCAGCGCGCCACTCCAGGGGCTCGAGACCCAGTACTTC
d_gene: TRBD2; abundance: few; j_gene: TRBJ2-7; v_gene: TRBV7-2; CDR3aa: CASSPRTSGGASSYEQYF; CDR3nt: TGTGCCAGCAGCCCCCGGACTAGCGGGGGGGCCAGCTCCTACGAGCAGTACTTC
d_gene: TRBD1; abundance: NA; j_gene: TRBJ2-6; v_gene: TRBV25-1; CDR3aa: CASSLETGGSGANVLTF; CDR3nt: TGTGCCAGCAGCTTGGAGACAGGGGGCTCTGGGGCCAACGTCCTGACTTTC
d_gene: TRBD2; abundance: many; j_gene: TRBJ2-7; v_gene: TRBV2; CDR3aa: CASLHLSTSGRTISYEQYF; CDR3nt: TGTGCCAGCCTGCACCTATCGACTAGCGGGAGGACTATCTCCTACGAGCAGTACTTC
d_gene: NA; abundance: NA; j_gene: TRBJ1-6; v_gene: TRBV4-3; CDR3aa: CASSPAGRLSSALHF; CDR3nt: TGCGCCAGCAGCCCAGCGGGACGGCTAAGCTCAGCCCTCCACTTT
d_gene: NA; abundance: NA; j_gene: TRBJ2-1; v_gene: TRBV6-9; CDR3aa: CASRSASSYNEQFF; CDR3nt: TGTGCCAGCAGGTCAGCAAGCTCCTACAATGAGCAGTTCTTC
d_gene: NA; abundance: few; j_gene: TRBJ1-1; v_gene: TRBV10-2; CDR3aa: CASSDSGATNEAFF; CDR3nt: TGCGCCAGCAGTGACTCCGGGGCAACTAATGAAGCTTTCTTT